This is a list of T cell receptor beta chains from one sample in a study of blood T cell repertoires in COVID-19. Repertoires were generated with immunoSEQ multiplex PCR, while TCRdb's copy carries only in-frame clones and drops some. The sample includes 120,000 to 150,000 clones, approximately 80% of them seen just once. Sequenced sample: PBMCs or T cells enriched from blood (not recorded which). The receptors were sampled from a woman aged 18-29 years who had been exposed to COVID-19. Each CDR3 is given with its conserved first and last residue. A D gene is named only where the DNA matches it firmly. Rows may omit the clone size; those that give it use once, few, many or a size class.

cdr3_aa cdr3_nt v_call clone_size j_call d_call
CASSARDRNNEQFF TGTGCCAGCAGCGCCAGGGACAGAAACAATGAGCAGTTCTTC TRBV3-1/TRBV3-2 . TRBJ2-1 TRBD1
CASRPVSGQGKGWTEAFF TGTGCCAGCAGACCCGTTTCGGGACAGGGCAAGGGTTGGACTGAAGCTTTCTTT TRBV3-1/TRBV3-2 few TRBJ1-1 TRBD1
CASTPSPGGGNTIYF TGTGCCAGCACACCAAGCCCGGGAGGAGGAAACACCATATATTTT TRBV3-1/TRBV3-2 once TRBJ1-3 .
CASSSPRGGATGELFF TGTGCCAGCAGTTCCCCGAGAGGGGGCGCCACCGGGGAGCTGTTTTTT TRBV11-3 once TRBJ2-2 TRBD1
CAWSATGQGAFEQFF TGTGCCTGGAGTGCGACGGGACAGGGGGCTTTTGAGCAGTTCTTC TRBV30 . TRBJ2-1 TRBD1
CATSDPRQGSTDTQYF TGTGCCACCAGTGATCCACGACAGGGGAGCACAGATACGCAGTATTTT TRBV24-1 . TRBJ2-3 TRBD1
CASRRTGASLSYNEQFF TGTGCCAGCAGAAGGACAGGGGCCAGTCTCTCCTACAATGAGCAGTTCTTC TRBV7-9 once TRBJ2-1 TRBD1
CASSSVAAYEKLFF TGTGCCAGCAGCTCGGTAGCGGCCTACGAAAAACTGTTTTTT TRBV7-9 . TRBJ1-4 .
CASSQDGLSSYNEQFF TGTGCCAGCAGCCAAGACGGGTTAAGCTCCTACAATGAGCAGTTCTTC TRBV4-2 . TRBJ2-1 .
CASSPPSRGTEAFF TGTGCCAGCTCACCACCGTCCAGGGGGACTGAAGCTTTCTTT TRBV18 . TRBJ1-1 TRBD1
CASSQGQGAEETQYF TGTGCCAGCAGCCAAGGACAGGGGGCTGAAGAGACCCAGTACTTC TRBV5-8 . TRBJ2-5 TRBD1
CASSLVLDTEAFF TGTGCCAGCAGCTTAGTATTAGACACTGAAGCTTTCTTT TRBV7-9 . TRBJ1-1 .
CASGTVYGYTF TGTGCCAGCGGGACAGTCTATGGCTACACCTTC TRBV28 . TRBJ1-2 TRBD1
CASSQGGLAGEKLGETQYF TGCGCCAGCAGCCAAGGTGGGCTAGCGGGAGAAAAGTTGGGAGAGACCCAGTACTTC TRBV4-1 . TRBJ2-5 TRBD2
CASSLENSGRGYYEQYF TGTGCCAGCAGCTTGGAGAATAGCGGGAGGGGTTATTACGAGCAGTACTTC TRBV11-2 once TRBJ2-7 TRBD2
CASSNYRQGLAAEKLFF TGTGCCAGCAGCAACTACCGACAGGGCCTGGCGGCTGAAAAACTGTTTTTT TRBV6-2/TRBV6-3 . TRBJ1-4 TRBD1
CSAPFGDTQYF TGCAGTGCTCCATTCGGGGATACGCAGTATTTT TRBV20-1 . TRBJ2-3 .
CASVPRGKGMNTEAFF TGTGCCAGTGTCCCACGAGGGAAAGGGATGAACACTGAAGCTTTCTTT TRBV19 . TRBJ1-1 .
CASSSSGGRWYEQYF TGTGCCAGCAGTTCCTCAGGGGGCCGGTGGTACGAGCAGTACTTC TRBV28 . TRBJ2-7 TRBD1
CASSEPGLESQNEQFF TGTGCCAGTAGTGAACCGGGACTAGAATCTCAGAATGAGCAGTTCTTC TRBV19 . TRBJ2-1 TRBD2
CASSVGSSGTYEQYF TGTGCCAGCAGCGTAGGTTCTAGCGGCACCTACGAGCAGTACTTC TRBV9 . TRBJ2-7 TRBD2
CASSSSGRGGDGYTF TGTGCCAGCAGCTCCTCGGGGAGAGGGGGCGACGGCTACACCTTC TRBV7-9 . TRBJ1-2 TRBD1
CASSFGRDNSPLHF TGTGCCAGCAGCTTTGGGCGGGATAATTCACCCCTCCACTTT TRBV5-5 once TRBJ1-6 .
CASSPTPGLAGGTDNEQFF TGTGCCAGCAGCCCCACCCCGGGACTAGCGGGTGGAACTGACAATGAGCAGTTCTTC TRBV27 . TRBJ2-1 TRBD2
CASSLGAIANYGYTF TGTGCCAGCAGCTTGGGGGCCATAGCTAACTATGGCTACACCTTC TRBV5-8 . TRBJ1-2 .
CASSLRGQETQYF TGCGCCAGCAGCTTACGAGGTCAAGAGACCCAGTACTTC TRBV5-1 many TRBJ2-5 .
CASSLRTSNEQFF TGCGCCAGCAGCTTGCGGACTAGCAATGAGCAGTTCTTC TRBV5-1 . TRBJ2-1 TRBD2
CASSVAGTGGSTEAFF TGTGCCAGCAGCGTAGCCGGGACAGGGGGCTCCACTGAAGCTTTCTTT TRBV11-2 . TRBJ1-1 TRBD1
CAISEDSGNQPQHF TGTGCCATCAGTGAAGACAGTGGCAATCAGCCCCAGCATTTT TRBV10-3 . TRBJ1-5 .
CASSLGLAGVPLYNEQFF TGTGCCAGCAGTTTAGGGCTAGCGGGAGTTCCCCTCTACAATGAGCAGTTCTTC TRBV27 . TRBJ2-1 TRBD2
CASSPGPGQTYNEQFF TGTGCCAGCAGCCCCGGACCGGGACAGACCTACAATGAGCAGTTCTTC TRBV7-9 . TRBJ2-1 TRBD1
CASSVAGLAGGNSYNEQFF TGTGCCAGCAGCGTAGCTGGGCTAGCGGGTGGTAATAGCTACAATGAGCAGTTCTTC TRBV9 once TRBJ2-1 TRBD2
CASRTGSGGGTEAFF TGTGCCAGCAGGACCGGTTCGGGAGGAGGTACTGAAGCTTTCTTT TRBV2 . TRBJ1-1 .
CASSQEVPGTGNTEAFF TGCGCCAGCAGCCAAGAAGTGCCCGGGACAGGGAACACTGAAGCTTTCTTT TRBV4-3 few TRBJ1-1 TRBD1
CASSRTSASFSTGELFF TGTGCCAGCTCCCGAACTAGTGCAAGTTTCAGCACCGGGGAGCTGTTTTTT TRBV18 . TRBJ2-2 .
CASSVGGGDFNGYTF TGCGCCAGCAGCGTGGGCGGGGGCGATTTCAATGGCTACACCTTC TRBV5-1 . TRBJ1-2 .
CASSSGGTEAFF TGTGCCAGCAGCTCCGGGGGCACTGAAGCTTTCTTT TRBV7-6 . TRBJ1-1 .
CASSTPLMNTEAFF TGTGCCAGTAGTACCCCACTCATGAACACTGAAGCTTTCTTT TRBV19 . TRBJ1-1 .
CASSQEGQGAYEQYF TGTGCCAGCAGCCAAGAGGGACAGGGGGCGTACGAGCAGTACTTC TRBV4-2 . TRBJ2-7 TRBD1
CASSPPRGYNEQFF TGTGCCAGCAGCCCCCCCAGGGGTTACAATGAGCAGTTCTTC TRBV28 . TRBJ2-1 .
CASSSSGTGSFGYTF TGTGCCAGCAGTTCATCCGGGACAGGGAGTTTTGGCTACACCTTC TRBV6-5 . TRBJ1-2 TRBD1